The entry below describes one TCR beta chain. Its matching antigen is unknown. The data stem from a study of post-analysis software for immune sequencing data. Study context: Relapsing-remitting, secondary progressive and progressive-relapsing multiple sclerosis were all included among the disease courses.

Researchers reported that TCR beta cDNA libraries carried unique molecular identifiers. T cells, roughly 1 to 10 million of them, yielded hundreds of thousands of cDNA molecules. Each CDR3 protein is one row after TCRdb ran MiXCR on the PCR reads. The table shows 350,000 to 500,000 distinct CDR3 sequences, with 39% occurring only once. Trimming cost V 0 bases and J 2 bases, with 15 bases left between them. The germline V gene has CDR1 SGHKS and CDR2 YYEKEE (reference sequence). The CDR3 has 16 amino acids. Study results and caveats: Under F measure analysis, samples from one preparation batch co-clustered strongly. Elevated frequency relative to controls characterized several TRBV segments in patients, TRBV5-6, TRBV5-1 and TRBV20-1 among them. Compared with controls, patients showed significantly lower normalized Chao1 diversity.

The sequenced sample was blood. The sequence was collected from a girl aged 2-15 years with multiple sclerosis. This chain connects TRBV5-5 to TRBJ2-7, with D perhaps TRBD2 (6 bases). The DNA of the CDR3 is TGTGCCAGCAGCTTGGCGGCTAGCGTCACTACCTACGAGCAGTACTTC. This encodes CASSLAASVTTYEQYF.